This TCR beta chain was sequenced during a study of sequential checkpoint blockade in melanoma. In the study overall: Patients were randomized 1:1 to nivolumab-then-ipilimumab or ipilimumab-then-nivolumab first-line. Each arm's sequence ended with maintenance nivolumab.

As for treatment: randomized to nivolumab then ipilimumab (arm A) or the reverse (arm B). Patients had received no earlier DNA-damaging chemotherapy. From thawed PBMCs, live CD3+CD8+ cells negative for CD19 and CD56 were sorted. This table comes from immunoSEQ multiplex PCR, and its TCRdb copy is limited to in-frame clones, with some not included. The sample consists of more than 20,000 clones, more than 75% of them appearing once. This sequence was found in a human donor with melanoma. The sequences come from CD8+ T cells sorted from blood (inferred from file names), collected from a patient given nivolumab and ipilimumab in sequence.

The CDR3: CASSSPDRGNQPQHF. DNA of the CDR3: TGTGCCAGTAGTTCCCCGGACAGGGGGAATCAGCCCCAGCATTTT. The rearrangement links TRBV19 to TRBJ1-5; 10 positions agree with TRBD1. The CDR3 sequence is 15 residues long. The V gene's germline CDR1 is LNHDA and CDR2 SQIVND (reference sequence). Unmatched junction bases numbered 5, after V lost 5 bases and J lost 4 bases.